These 15 T cell receptor beta chains were all obtained from the same sample, sequenced in a study of PD-L1 blockade in urothelial cancer. Method: immunoSEQ multiplex PCR; TCRdb's copy keeps in-frame clones and lacks some. Among fewer than 85,000 clones listed, 88% were seen once. Time point defined: peripheral blood 6 weeks after treatment start. The material sequenced was PBMCs, taken around atezolizumab (anti-PD-L1) treatment. The receptors stem from a man in his fifties or sixties with urothelial cancer.

The genes are TRBV5-1 and TRBJ2-2, with TRBD1 matching over 8 bases. Germline trimming cut 0 bases from V and 6 bases from J; bases unmatched to any gene: 4. There are 15 residues in the CDR3. The V gene's germline CDR1 is SGHRS and CDR2 YFSETQ. CDR3 region: CASSLEGQGAGELFF. CDR3 sequence (DNA): TGCGCCAGCAGCTTGGAAGGACAGGGTGCCGGGGAGCTGTTTTTT.

V usage is TRBV11-2 and J usage is TRBJ2-2; TRBD1 is a possible D gene (5 bases). Trimming stripped 5 bases from V and 4 bases from J, with 14 bases between. Germline V gene data show CDR1 as SGHAT and CDR2 as FQNNGV. There are 15 residues in the CDR3. The CDR3 nucleotides are TGTGCCAGCAGCCGACTGACAGTAAGCACCGGGGAGCTGTTTTTT. This sequence encodes CASSRLTVSTGELFF.

This chain joins TRBV9 and TRBJ2-3; TRBD1 matches 7 bases. Germline V gene sequence: CDR1 SGDLS, CDR2 YYNGEE. The trim removed 2 bases at V and 2 bases at J, leaving 14 bases unmatched. This CDR3 has 18 residues. The DNA of the CDR3 is TGTGCCAGCAGCGTTGGGACAGTCCCTGCTACGATCACAGATACGCAGTATTTT. This translates into CASSVGTVPATITDTQYF.

A note on this clone: A junction end diverges from the germline sequence, so it may reflect a read error. This chain uses TRBV28 with TRBJ1-2; D unresolved. Germline values: CDR1 MDHEN, CDR2 SYDVKM. The CDR3 runs 16 residues. The CDR3 reads CASGLTSRGGNYGYTF. The CDR3 nucleotides are TGTGCCAGCGGTTTAACATCACGAGGTGGTAACTATGGCTACACCTTC.

The chain joins TRBV11-2 to TRBJ2-1; D call uncertain. The CDR3 sequence is 13 residues long. The germline CDR1 and CDR2 sequences are SGHAT and FQNNGV. Trimming took 2 bases from V and 14 from J, leaving 16 bases between them. Written as DNA, the CDR3 is TGTGCCAGCAGCTTATCCCTGGCTAGTTTGGAGTTCTTC. Translation gives CASSLSLASLEFF. The full variable domain, with the rest looked up from reference TRBV11-2 and TRBJ2-1, is EAGVAQSPRYKIIEKRQSVAFWCNPISGHATLYWYQQILGQGPKLLIQFQNNGVVDDSQLPKDRFSAERLKGVDSTLKIQPAKLEDSAVYLCASSLSLASLEFFGPGTRLTVL.

The V gene is TRBV5-6, the J gene TRBJ1-2, with unresolved D. V lost 4 bases, J lost 8 bases, and 6 bases lay in between. The germline gives CDR1 SGHDT, CDR2 YYEEEE. The CDR3 totals 10 residues. CDR3 coding DNA: TGTGCCAGCAGCCCACAGGGCTACACCTTC. Amino acids: CASSPQGYTF.

The V and J genes are TRBV19 and TRBJ1-3, with D maybe TRBD1 (5 bases). The length of the CDR3 is 14 residues. Trimming shortened V by 6 bases and J by 0 bases, and 9 bases separated the two germline ends. Germline values: CDR1 LNHDA, CDR2 SQIVND (reference sequence). CDR3 loop: CASRTGGSGNTIYF. The CDR3 coding sequence is TGTGCCAGTAGGACGGGGGGCTCTGGAAACACCATATATTTT.

V and J are TRBV5-1 and TRBJ2-1, with 10 bases identical to TRBD2. Trimming at V came to 4 bases and at J to 8 bases, leaving 6 bases not matched to a gene. CDR3 length: 14 amino acids. The germline gives CDR1 SGHRS, CDR2 YFSETQ. In nucleotides, the CDR3 is TGCGCCAGCAGCCTAACTAGCGGGGTGGATGAGCAGTTCTTC. Its protein is CASSLTSGVDEQFF.

V usage is TRBV30 and J usage is TRBJ1-5, with 7 bases aligning to TRBD1. The germline gives CDR1 GTSNPN, CDR2 SVGIG (reference sequence). The CDR3 runs to 13 residues. With 1 base clipped from V and 6 bases from J, the junction kept 3 bases outside the gene matches. In nucleotides, the CDR3 is TGTGCCTGGAGTGGACAGGGCGGTCAGCCCCAGCATTTT. Amino acids: CAWSGQGGQPQHF.

The chain carries TRBV5-1 and TRBJ2-3, with 9 bases fitting TRBD2. This CDR3 contains 18 residues. CDR1 and CDR2 (germline): SGHRS, YFSETQ. The J segment lost 3 bases and the V segment lost 4 bases, leaving 15 bases of the junction unmatched. This CDR3 reads CASSKDKIAGGVTDTQYF. CDR3 nucleotides: TGCGCCAGCAGCAAGGACAAGATTGCGGGGGGGGTAACAGATACGCAGTATTTT.

This clone came up once. J is TRBJ2-5 and V is TRBV4-3, with D maybe TRBD1 (6 bases). The germline V gene encodes CDR1 LGHNA and CDR2 YSLEER. The CDR3 runs to 14 residues. Trimming took off 0 bases at V and 4 bases at J, with 9 bases between the two ends. This CDR3 reads CASSQDPRGETQYF. Written as DNA, the CDR3 is TGCGCCAGCAGCCAAGATCCCAGGGGAGAGACCCAGTACTTC.

The chain couples TRBV2 to TRBJ1-5; 7 bases align to TRBD1. The CDR3 covers 16 residues. Trimming cost V 5 bases and J 1 base; bases outside gene matches: 8. Germline CDR1 reads SNHLY; CDR2 reads FYNNEI. Written as DNA, the CDR3 is TGTGCCAGCAGTAGACAGGGTACTGGAAGCAATCAGCCCCAGCATTTT. Amino acid sequence: CASSRQGTGSNQPQHF.

This chain links TRBV30 with TRBJ1-2; D ambiguous. The V end was cut by 2 bases, the J end by 0 bases, with 7 bases between. Looked up from germline, CDR1 is GTSNPN and CDR2 is SVGIG (reference sequence). The CDR3 is made up of 13 amino acids. CDR3 residues: CAWSYSPNYGYTF. CDR3 in DNA: TGTGCCTGGAGTTACAGTCCTAACTATGGCTACACCTTC.

This chain uses TRBV19 with TRBJ2-1, with 14 nucleotides matching TRBD2. Germline-derived CDR1 and CDR2 are LNHDA and SQIVND (reference sequence). V shed 4 bases and J 4 bases; nucleotides not matched to a gene: 6. This CDR3 is built from 17 residues. The CDR3 sequence is CASSTWTSGRPYNEQFF. The CDR3 DNA reads as TGTGCCAGTAGTACTTGGACTAGCGGGAGGCCTTACAATGAGCAGTTCTTC.

The chain employs TRBV7-9 and TRBJ2-2; 7 bases match TRBD2. The CDR3 extends over 16 amino acids. From germline, CDR1 is SEHNR and CDR2 FQNEAQ (reference sequence). V shed 4 bases and J 0 bases; nucleotides not matched to a gene: 5. In nucleotides, the CDR3 is TGTGCCAGCAGCTCACTGGGGGGGTCGAACACCGGGGAGCTGTTTTTT. Translating it yields CASSSLGGSNTGELFF.